This record looks at one TCR beta chain sequence and its context. A second about 7 to 11 cycle PCR used barcoded and J-beta primers. Via MiXCR, TCRdb re-called the 5' RACE reads, giving one row per CDR3 protein. The data hold 250,000 to 300,000 distinct CDR3 sequences, with less than 30% observed a single time. This specimen belongs to a study of blood T cells in healthy people across ages. The CDR3 contains 12 residues. Trimming took off 6 bases at V and 3 bases at J, with 8 bases between the two ends. CDR1 and CDR2 from the germline V gene are SQVTM and ANQGSEA. Roughly 10 milliliters of peripheral blood were drawn from each donor into EDTA-treated tubes.

This sequence joins TRBV29-1 and TRBJ1-4, with D perhaps matching TRBD1 (6 bases). Sequencing was done on a sample of blood. This receptor was identified in a woman in her sixties or seventies in good health. As DNA, the CDR3 is TGCAGCGTACAGGGATCTAATGAAAAACTGTTTTTT. This gives the protein CSVQGSNEKLFF.